This T cell receptor (beta chain) stems from a study of type 1 regulatory T cells. Study background: This in vitro CD4 product, T-allo10, is enriched for Tr1 cells and alloantigen-specific.

MiXCR, applied by TCRdb to the reads, yields one record per CDR3 protein. The data show some 89,000 distinct CDR3 sequences, roughly 28% seen once. Germline V lookup: CDR1 SGHDN, CDR2 FVKESK. Trimming removed 4 bases at V and 2 bases at J, with 18 bases between. The CDR3 consists of 16 residues. Sequenced material: CD4+ T cells, either the whole sample or a sorted fraction (not recorded which). The receptor was derived from a human donor in good health. This chain links TRBV14 with TRBJ2-7, with D possibly being TRBD2 (6 bases). The CDR3 DNA reads as TGTGCCAGCAGCCGAACCGGGACTCCTAGAACCTACGAGCAGTACTTC. It yields the protein CASSRTGTPRTYEQYF.